The table lists the clone carrying this T cell receptor beta chain with a count of one. CDR3 length: 15 residues. Germline CDR1 SGHTA, CDR2 FQGTGA. V was clipped by 5 bases and J by 0 bases, with 11 bases between them. These data are taken from a study of blood T cell repertoires in COVID-19. At the level of the study: The United States, Italy and Spain supplied acute and convalescent COVID-19 samples.

Sequencing was performed with immunoSEQ multiplex PCR; in TCRdb, only in-frame clones are kept and a portion is missing. The sample contains tens of thousands of clones, roughly four fifths of which appear only once. The sample consisted of peripheral blood. The chain links TRBV7-3 to TRBJ2-1; D is undetermined. The sequence derives from a man aged 65 to 79 with acute or convalescent COVID-19. The CDR3, as DNA: TGTGCCAGCAGCATAAACTCGAACTCCTACAATGAGCAGTTCTTC. This encodes CASSINSNSYNEQFF. The entire variable domain, with the rest obtained from reference TRBV7-3 and TRBJ2-1, is as follows: GAGVSQTPSNKVTEKGKYVELRCDPISGHTALYWYRQSLGQGPEFLIYFQGTGAADDSGLPNDRFFAVRPEGSVSTLKIQRTERGDSAVYLCASSINSNSYNEQFFGPGTRLTVL.